This T cell receptor beta chain came from a study of PD-1 blockade in classical Hodgkin lymphoma. Every patient experienced relapse after autologous stem cell transplantation, and brentuximab vedotin exposure varied. Responses achieved at best were complete response, partial response or progressive disease. V dropped 1 base and J dropped 5; count of bases not matched to a gene: 2. The CDR3 is 14 amino acids. Per germline, CDR1 MNHEY and CDR2 SMNVEV (reference sequence). In this sample, this clone turned up once. Assay: immunoSEQ multiplex PCR; the TCRdb copy retains only in-frame clones and omits some. The sample includes around 11,000 clones, about 80% of them seen just once.

The sequence was obtained from a human donor with classical Hodgkin lymphoma. This chain uses TRBV27 with TRBJ2-1; TRBD1 aligns across 7 bases. This specimen was peripheral blood mononuclear cells (PBMCs), taken at baseline. The CDR3 spells CASSLWDRNNEQFF. The CDR3 DNA sequence: TGTGCCAGCAGTTTATGGGACAGAAACAATGAGCAGTTCTTC.